These T cell receptor beta chains were read from a single sample in a study of shared clonotypes between healthy human individuals. The protocol was immunoSEQ multiplex PCR, while the TCRdb copy is restricted to in-frame clones and leaves out a portion. This sample has millions of clones, with 90% to 95% found just once. Sequencing was carried out using naive CD4+ T cells sorted from blood. These receptors were obtained from a man aged 18 to 29 in good health. CDR3s include the opening cysteine and the closing phenylalanine or tryptophan. The D gene is left open where the match is weak. Clone size is shown for a subset of rows, as once, few, many or a class of expanded clone.

TRBD1 | - | TRBJ2-5 | TRBV6-5 | CASSSTGGEEETQYF | TGTGCCAGCAGTTCGACAGGGGGAGAAGAAGAGACCCAGTACTTC
TRBD1 | - | TRBJ2-3 | TRBV9 | CASSVEGARSDTQYF | TGTGCCAGCAGCGTAGAGGGGGCTAGGTCAGATACGCAGTATTTT
- | - | TRBJ1-6 | TRBV14 | CASSLFATSPLHF | TGTGCCAGCAGCCTGTTCGCGACTTCACCCCTCCACTTT
- | - | TRBJ1-2 | TRBV28 | CASSSSGGRTLYGYTF | TGTGCCAGCAGTTCTTCCGGGGGCCGAACCCTCTATGGCTACACCTTC
- | once | TRBJ2-5 | TRBV5-1 | CASSLDAVGGGETQYF | TGCGCCAGCAGCTTGGACGCAGTCGGGGGCGGCGAGACCCAGTACTTC
- | - | TRBJ2-1 | TRBV5-1 | CASSSQGNEQFF | TGCGCCAGCAGCTCGCAGGGTAATGAGCAGTTCTTC
TRBD1 | - | TRBJ1-2 | TRBV5-1 | CASSVTGGGYGYTF | TGCGCCAGCAGCGTAACAGGGGGCGGCTATGGCTACACCTTC
TRBD1 | - | TRBJ1-2 | TRBV28 | CASSLGTGGGPNYGYTF | TGTGCCAGCAGTTTAGGGACAGGGGGTGGACCCAACTATGGCTACACCTTC
- | - | TRBJ2-7 | TRBV18 | CASSPRLDEQYF | TGTGCCAGCTCACCTCGACTGGACGAGCAGTACTTC
TRBD1 | - | TRBJ1-2 | TRBV2 | CASSTDRDYGYTF | TGTGCCAGCAGTACCGACAGGGACTATGGCTACACCTTC
- | - | TRBJ1-2 | TRBV30 | CAWSEELMDGYTF | TGTGCCTGGAGTGAGGAGCTGATGGATGGCTACACCTTC
- | - | TRBJ2-7 | TRBV19 | CASSSTGAGTSSYEQYF | TGTGCCAGTAGTTCGACCGGGGCGGGGACCAGCTCCTACGAGCAGTACTTC
- | once | TRBJ1-5 | TRBV18 | CASSPPGSGNQPQHF | TGTGCCAGCTCACCGCCCGGCTCGGGCAATCAGCCCCAGCATTTT
- | - | TRBJ2-5 | TRBV18 | CASSLLLGSQETQYF | TGTGCCAGCAGCTTACTTTTGGGCAGCCAAGAGACCCAGTACTTC
TRBD2 | once | TRBJ2-3 | TRBV10-2 | CASSVAGATDTQYF | TGCGCCAGCAGTGTAGCGGGAGCCACAGATACGCAGTATTTT
TRBD2 | - | TRBJ2-5 | TRBV7-2 | CASARLAGLQETQYF | TGTGCCAGCGCGCGACTAGCGGGCCTCCAAGAGACCCAGTACTTC
- | once | TRBJ2-4 | TRBV2 | CASSGRVGLAKNIQYF | TGTGCCAGCAGCGGCAGGGTAGGGTTGGCCAAAAACATTCAGTACTTC
- | - | TRBJ1-6 | TRBV5-4 | CASSLEQANSPLHF | TGTGCCAGCAGCTTGGAACAGGCTAATTCACCCCTCCACTTT
TRBD1 | - | TRBJ1-2 | TRBV28 | CASNRDRGPYGYTF | TGTGCCAGCAATCGGGACAGGGGACCTTATGGCTACACCTTC
- | - | TRBJ1-2 | TRBV5-1 | CASSYTGSRYTF | TGCGCCAGCAGCTACACAGGGTCCCGCTACACCTTC
- | - | TRBJ1-4 | TRBV7-8 | CASSLLGVNEKLFF | TGTGCCAGCAGCTTACTGGGGGTAAACGAAAAACTGTTTTTT
- | - | TRBJ2-7 | TRBV7-6 | CASSSGEDYEQYF | TGTGCCAGCAGCTCAGGGGAGGACTACGAGCAGTACTTC
- | - | TRBJ1-5 | TRBV28 | CASSGSNQPQHF | TGTGCCAGCAGTGGCTCGAATCAGCCCCAGCATTTT
- | - | TRBJ1-2 | TRBV5-1 | CASSSDGLTGYTF | TGCGCCAGCAGCTCGGACGGCCTGACGGGCTACACCTTC
TRBD2 | - | TRBJ2-2 | TRBV7-2 | CASSQGLPGTGELFF | TGTGCCAGCAGCCAGGGACTACCCGGCACCGGGGAGCTGTTTTTT
TRBD1 | - | TRBJ1-1 | TRBV6-4 | CAGSDSLGGGTEAFF | TGTGCCGGCAGTGACTCGCTAGGGGGCGGCACTGAAGCTTTCTTT